This T cell receptor beta chain was recovered during a study of cytomegalovirus exposure and HLA in healthy donors. Study observations and caveats: An analysis was carried out at a later point. It showed that HLA-associated TCR beta chains were more clonally expanded than equally common non-associated chains.

The PCR employed 60 Vbeta primers together with 13 Jbeta primers. TCRdb's table, derived via immunoSEQ multiplex PCR, lists solely in-frame clones and lacks some. The sample has about 210,000 clones; around 87% are singletons. As to this clone: Its target is unknown.

Trimming took 3 bases from V and 3 from J, leaving 12 bases between them. The CDR3 is 15 residues long. The germline V gene has CDR1 SGHTA and CDR2 FQGNSA. This receptor was identified in a boy between 2 and 10 years old in good health and CMV-seronegative. Sequencing was done on a sample of PBMCs. The chain recombines TRBV7-2 with TRBJ2-1, with D perhaps matching TRBD2 (6 bases). CDR3: CASSLLRGNYNEQFF. CDR3 coding DNA: TGTGCCAGCAGCTTGCTTCGGGGGAACTACAATGAGCAGTTCTTC.